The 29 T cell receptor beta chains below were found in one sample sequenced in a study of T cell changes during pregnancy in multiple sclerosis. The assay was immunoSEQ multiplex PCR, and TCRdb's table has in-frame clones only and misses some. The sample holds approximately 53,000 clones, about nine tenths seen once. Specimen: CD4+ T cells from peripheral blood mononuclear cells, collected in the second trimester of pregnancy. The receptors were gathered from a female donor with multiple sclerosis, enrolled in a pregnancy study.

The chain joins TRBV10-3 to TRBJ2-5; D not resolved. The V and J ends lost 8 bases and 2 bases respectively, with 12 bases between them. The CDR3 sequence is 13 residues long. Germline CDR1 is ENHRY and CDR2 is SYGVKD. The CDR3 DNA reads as TGTGCCATCCGGCCTGGAGTTCAAGAGACCCAGTACTTC. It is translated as CAIRPGVQETQYF.

The CDR3 here is CASSLGGPSLYGYTF. DNA of the CDR3: TGCGCCAGCAGCTTGGGGGGCCCTTCCCTATATGGCTACACCTTC. The rearrangement uses TRBV5-1 and TRBJ1-2; weak D call: TRBD1 (5 bases). The CDR3 length is 15 residues. V was shortened by 0 bases and J by 5 bases, with 14 bases between the two germline ends. Germline assignment: CDR1 SGHRS and CDR2 YFSETQ.

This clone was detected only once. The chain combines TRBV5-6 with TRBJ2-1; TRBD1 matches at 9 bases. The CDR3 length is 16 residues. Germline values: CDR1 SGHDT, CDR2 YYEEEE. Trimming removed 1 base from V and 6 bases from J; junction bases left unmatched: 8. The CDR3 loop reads CASSLYRTGDINEQFF. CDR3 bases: TGTGCCAGCAGCTTGTATAGGACAGGGGATATCAATGAGCAGTTCTTC.

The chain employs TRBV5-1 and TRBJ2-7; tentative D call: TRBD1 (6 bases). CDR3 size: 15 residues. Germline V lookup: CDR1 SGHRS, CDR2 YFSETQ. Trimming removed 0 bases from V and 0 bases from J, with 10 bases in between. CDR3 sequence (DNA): TGCGCCAGCAGCTTGGTTCAGGGGCTCTCCTACGAGCAGTACTTC. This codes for CASSLVQGLSYEQYF.

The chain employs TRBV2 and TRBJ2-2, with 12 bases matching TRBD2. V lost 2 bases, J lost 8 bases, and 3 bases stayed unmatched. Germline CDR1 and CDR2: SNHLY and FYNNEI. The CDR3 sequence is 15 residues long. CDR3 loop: CASSESTSGRGELFF. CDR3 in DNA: TGTGCCAGCAGTGAATCAACTAGCGGGAGGGGGGAGCTGTTTTTT.

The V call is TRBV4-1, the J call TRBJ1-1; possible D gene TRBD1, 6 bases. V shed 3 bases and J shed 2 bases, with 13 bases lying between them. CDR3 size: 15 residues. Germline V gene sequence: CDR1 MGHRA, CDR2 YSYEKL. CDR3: CASSQMGTSNTEAFF. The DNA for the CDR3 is TGCGCCAGCAGCCAGATGGGGACATCAAACACTGAAGCTTTCTTT.

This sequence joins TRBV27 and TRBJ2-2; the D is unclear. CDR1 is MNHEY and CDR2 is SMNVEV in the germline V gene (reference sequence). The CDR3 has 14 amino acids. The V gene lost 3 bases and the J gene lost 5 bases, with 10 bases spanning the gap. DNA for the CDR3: TGTGCCAGCAGTTTCGTAACAGAAACCGGGGAGCTGTTTTTT. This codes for CASSFVTETGELFF.

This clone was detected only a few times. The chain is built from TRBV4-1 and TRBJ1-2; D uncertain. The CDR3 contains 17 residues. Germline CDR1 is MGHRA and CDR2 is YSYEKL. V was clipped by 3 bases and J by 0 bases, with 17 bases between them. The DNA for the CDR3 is TGCGCCAGCAGCCAGTTCTATACCCGGGGAGCTAACTATGGCTACACCTTC. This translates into CASSQFYTRGANYGYTF.

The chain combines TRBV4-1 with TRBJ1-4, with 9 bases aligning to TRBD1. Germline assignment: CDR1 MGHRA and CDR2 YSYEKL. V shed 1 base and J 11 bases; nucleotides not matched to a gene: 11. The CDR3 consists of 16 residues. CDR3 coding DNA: TGCGCCAGCAGCCAAGTACCTGGACAGGGGTTAGGGAAACTGTTTTTT. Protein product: CASSQVPGQGLGKLFF.

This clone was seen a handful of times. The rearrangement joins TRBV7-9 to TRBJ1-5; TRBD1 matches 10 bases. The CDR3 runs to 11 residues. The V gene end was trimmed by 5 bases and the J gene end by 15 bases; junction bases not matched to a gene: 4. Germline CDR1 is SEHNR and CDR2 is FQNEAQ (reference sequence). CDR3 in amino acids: CASSLGQGMHF. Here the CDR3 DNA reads TGTGCCAGCAGCCTGGGACAGGGGATGCATTTT.

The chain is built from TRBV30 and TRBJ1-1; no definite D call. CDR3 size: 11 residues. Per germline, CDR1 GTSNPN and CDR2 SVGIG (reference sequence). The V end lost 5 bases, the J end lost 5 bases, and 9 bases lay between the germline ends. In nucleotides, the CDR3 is TGTGCCTGGGCGAGGGAGACTGAAGCTTTCTTT. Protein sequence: CAWARETEAFF.

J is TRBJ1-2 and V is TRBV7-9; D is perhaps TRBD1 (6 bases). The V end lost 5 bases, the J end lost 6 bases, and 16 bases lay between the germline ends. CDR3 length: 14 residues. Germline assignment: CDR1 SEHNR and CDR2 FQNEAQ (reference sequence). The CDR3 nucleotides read TGTGCCAGCAGCAATCCGGGACAAGTGGATGGCTACACCTTC. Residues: CASSNPGQVDGYTF. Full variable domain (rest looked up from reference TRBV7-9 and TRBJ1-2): DTGVSQNPRHKITKRGQNVTFRCDPISEHNRLYWYRQTLGQGPEFLTYFQNEAQLEKSRLLSDRFSAERPKGSFSTLEIQRTEQGDSAMYLCASSNPGQVDGYTFGSGTRLTVV.

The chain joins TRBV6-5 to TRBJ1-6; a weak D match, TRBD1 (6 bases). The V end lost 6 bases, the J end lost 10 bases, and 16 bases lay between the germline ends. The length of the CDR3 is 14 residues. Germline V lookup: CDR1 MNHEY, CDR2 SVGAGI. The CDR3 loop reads CASSHRDRGSPLHF. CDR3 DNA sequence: TGTGCCAGCAGCCACAGGGACCGGGGATCACCCCTCCACTTT.

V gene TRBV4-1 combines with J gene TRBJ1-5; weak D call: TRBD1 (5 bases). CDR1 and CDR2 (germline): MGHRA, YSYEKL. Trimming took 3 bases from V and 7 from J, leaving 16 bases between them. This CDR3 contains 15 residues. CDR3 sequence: CASSQGRGSGQPQHF. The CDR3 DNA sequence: TGCGCCAGCAGCCAGGGTCGGGGGTCGGGCCAGCCCCAGCATTTT.

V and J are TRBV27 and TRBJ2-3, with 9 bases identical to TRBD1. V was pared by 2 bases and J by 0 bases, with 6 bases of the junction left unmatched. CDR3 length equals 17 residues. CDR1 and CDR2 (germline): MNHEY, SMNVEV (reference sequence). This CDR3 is CASSLGRTGVSTDTQYF. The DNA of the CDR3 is TGTGCCAGCAGTTTAGGGAGGACAGGGGTTAGCACAGATACGCAGTATTTT.

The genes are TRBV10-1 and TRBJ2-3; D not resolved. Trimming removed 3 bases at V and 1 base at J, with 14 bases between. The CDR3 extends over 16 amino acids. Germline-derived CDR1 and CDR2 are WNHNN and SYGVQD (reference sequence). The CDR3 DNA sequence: TGCGCCAGCAGTGAATCGGGTGTCGTCGGCACAGATACGCAGTATTTT. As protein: CASSESGVVGTDTQYF.

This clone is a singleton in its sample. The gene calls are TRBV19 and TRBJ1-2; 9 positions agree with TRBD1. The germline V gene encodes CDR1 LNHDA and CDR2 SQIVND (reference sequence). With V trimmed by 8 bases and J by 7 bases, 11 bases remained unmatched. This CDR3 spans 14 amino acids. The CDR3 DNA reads TGTGCCAGTCACGGGACAGGGAGAGCCAGTGGCTACACCTTC. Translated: CASHGTGRASGYTF.

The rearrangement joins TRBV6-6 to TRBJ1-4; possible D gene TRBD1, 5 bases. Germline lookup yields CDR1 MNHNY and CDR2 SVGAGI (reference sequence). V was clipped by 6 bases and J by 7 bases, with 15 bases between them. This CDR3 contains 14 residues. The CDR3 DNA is TGTGCCAGCAGACAGGCCCAAGGCGGTGAAAAACTGTTTTTT. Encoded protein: CASRQAQGGEKLFF.

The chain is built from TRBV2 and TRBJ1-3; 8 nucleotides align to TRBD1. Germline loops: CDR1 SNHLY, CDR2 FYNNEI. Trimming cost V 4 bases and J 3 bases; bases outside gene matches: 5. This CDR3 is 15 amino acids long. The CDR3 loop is CASSAGTGFGNTIYF. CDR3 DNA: TGTGCCAGCAGTGCTGGGACAGGCTTTGGAAACACCATATATTTT. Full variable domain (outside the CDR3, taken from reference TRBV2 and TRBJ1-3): EPEVTQTPSHQVTQMGQEVILRCVPISNHLYFYWYRQILGQKVEFLVSFYNNEISEKSEIFDDQFSVERPDGSNFTLKIRSTKLEDSAMYFCASSAGTGFGNTIYFGEGSWLTVV.

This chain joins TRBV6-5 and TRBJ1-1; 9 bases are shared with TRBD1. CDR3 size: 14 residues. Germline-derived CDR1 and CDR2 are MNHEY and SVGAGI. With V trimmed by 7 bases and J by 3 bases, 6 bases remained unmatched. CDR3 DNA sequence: TGTGCCAGCAATAACAGGGGGCGAGACACTGAAGCTTTCTTT. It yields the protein CASNNRGRDTEAFF.

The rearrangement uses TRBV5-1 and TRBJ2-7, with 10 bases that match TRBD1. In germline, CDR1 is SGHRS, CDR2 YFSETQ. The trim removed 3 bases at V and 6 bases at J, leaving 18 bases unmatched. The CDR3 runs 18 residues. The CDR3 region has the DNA TGCGCCAGCAGCTCGGGGGGAGTTTGGACAGGGGGAATCAGCGAGCAGTACTTC. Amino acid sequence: CASSSGGVWTGGISEQYF.

CDR3 loop: CASSVASAGGSGYTF. The DNA for the CDR3 is TGTGCCAGCAGCGTAGCTTCGGCAGGGGGTTCGGGCTACACCTTC. This chain uses TRBV9 with TRBJ1-2; 7 bases match TRBD1. CDR3 length: 15 residues. From germline, CDR1 is SGDLS and CDR2 YYNGEE. The V gene end was trimmed by 0 bases and the J gene end by 8 bases; junction bases not matched to a gene: 10.

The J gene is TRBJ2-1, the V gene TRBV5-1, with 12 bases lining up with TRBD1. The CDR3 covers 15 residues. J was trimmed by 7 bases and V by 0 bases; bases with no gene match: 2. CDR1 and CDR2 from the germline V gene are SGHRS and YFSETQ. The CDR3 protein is CASSLAGQGANEQFF. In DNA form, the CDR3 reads TGCGCCAGCAGCTTGGCGGGACAGGGGGCTAATGAGCAGTTCTTC.

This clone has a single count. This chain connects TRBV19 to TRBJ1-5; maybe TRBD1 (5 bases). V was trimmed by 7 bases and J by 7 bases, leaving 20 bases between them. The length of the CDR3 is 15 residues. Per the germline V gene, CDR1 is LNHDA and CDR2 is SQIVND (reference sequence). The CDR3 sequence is CASTPPGTWDQPQHF. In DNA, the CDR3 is TGTGCCAGTACCCCTCCCGGGACTTGGGACCAGCCCCAGCATTTT.

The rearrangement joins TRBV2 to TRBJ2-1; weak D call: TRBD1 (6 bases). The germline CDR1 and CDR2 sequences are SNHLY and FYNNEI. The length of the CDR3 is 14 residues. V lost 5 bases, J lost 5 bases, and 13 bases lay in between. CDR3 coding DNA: TGTGCCAGCAGTACTCAAGGGGGACACAATGAGCAGTTCTTC. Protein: CASSTQGGHNEQFF.

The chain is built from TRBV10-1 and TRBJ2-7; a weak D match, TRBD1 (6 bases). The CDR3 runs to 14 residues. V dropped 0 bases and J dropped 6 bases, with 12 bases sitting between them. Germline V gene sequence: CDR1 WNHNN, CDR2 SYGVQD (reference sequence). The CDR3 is CASSESGGRGEQYF. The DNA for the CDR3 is TGCGCCAGCAGTGAGTCAGGGGGACGGGGCGAGCAGTACTTC.

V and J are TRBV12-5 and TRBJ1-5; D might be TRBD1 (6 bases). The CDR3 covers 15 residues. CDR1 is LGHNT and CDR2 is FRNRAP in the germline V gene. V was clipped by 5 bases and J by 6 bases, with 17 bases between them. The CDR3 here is CASGPPFGGAQPQHF. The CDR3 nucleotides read TGTGCTAGTGGTCCTCCTTTTGGGGGGGCTCAGCCCCAGCATTTT.

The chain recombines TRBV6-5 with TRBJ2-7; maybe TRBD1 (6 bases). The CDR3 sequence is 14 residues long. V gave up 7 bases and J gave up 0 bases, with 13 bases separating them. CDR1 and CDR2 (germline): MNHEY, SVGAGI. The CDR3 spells CASNPPGHSYEQYF. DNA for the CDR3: TGTGCCAGCAACCCCCCGGGACACTCCTACGAGCAGTACTTC.

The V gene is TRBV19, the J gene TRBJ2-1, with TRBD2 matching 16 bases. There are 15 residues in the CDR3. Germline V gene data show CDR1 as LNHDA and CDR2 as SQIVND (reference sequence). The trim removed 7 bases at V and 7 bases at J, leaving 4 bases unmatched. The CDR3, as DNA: TGTGCCAGTATGGGGACTAGCGGGGGGGAGAATGAGCAGTTCTTC. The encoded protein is CASMGTSGGENEQFF.